This T cell receptor beta chain comes out of a study of blood T cell repertoires in COVID-19. Overall study: Italy, Spain and the United States were the sources of the convalescent and acute COVID-19 samples. Nucleic acid was either cDNA or gDNA, and it came from T cells, B-cell-depleted T cells, or PBMCs.

J was trimmed by 10 bases and V by 4 bases; bases with no gene match: 15. The CDR3 is 17 amino acids. Per the germline V gene, CDR1 is SGHRS and CDR2 is YFSETQ. Per the study methods: Using reference gene primer amplification, nucleated cell counts were estimated. Clones were read by immunoSEQ multiplex PCR, and TCRdb kept only the in-frame ones, dropping some. V, J and clone size are taken as reported in that table, and D and trimming were inferred from the DNA itself. The table records 150,000 to 200,000 clones, roughly three quarters of them present only once. This chain links TRBV5-1 with TRBJ2-1; 12 positions match TRBD2. This receptor was taken from a man aged 55 to 70 with active or convalescent COVID-19. The sequenced material came from peripheral blood. CDR3: CASSPRLAGEVREEQFF. CDR3 sequence (DNA): TGCGCCAGCAGCCCCAGACTAGCGGGAGAGGTTAGGGAAGAGCAGTTCTTC. The variable domain in full, with the rest retrieved from reference TRBV5-1 and TRBJ2-1, is KAGVTQTPRYLIKTRGQQVTLSCSPISGHRSVSWYQQTPGQGLQFLFEYFSETQRNKGNFPGRFSGRQFSNSRSEMNVSTLELGDSALYLCASSPRLAGEVREEQFFGPGTRLTVL.